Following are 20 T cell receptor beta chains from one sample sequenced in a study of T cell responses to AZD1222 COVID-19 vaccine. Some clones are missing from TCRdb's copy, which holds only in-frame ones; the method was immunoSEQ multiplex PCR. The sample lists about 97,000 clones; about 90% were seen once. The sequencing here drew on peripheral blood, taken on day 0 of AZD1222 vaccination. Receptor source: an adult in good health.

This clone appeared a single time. The CDR3 protein is CASSEPVSNQPQHF. The CDR3 DNA reads TGCGCCAGCAGTGAGCCTGTTAGCAATCAGCCCCAGCATTTT. The chain recombines TRBV10-2 with TRBJ1-5, with D hard to call. The germline V gene encodes CDR1 WSHSY and CDR2 SAAADI. The CDR3 contains 14 residues. Trimming cost V 2 bases and J 0 bases, with 5 bases left between them.

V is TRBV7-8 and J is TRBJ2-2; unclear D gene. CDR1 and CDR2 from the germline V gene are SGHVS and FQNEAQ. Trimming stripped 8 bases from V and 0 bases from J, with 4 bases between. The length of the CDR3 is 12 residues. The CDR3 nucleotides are TGTGCCAGCTCCACGAACACCGGGGAGCTGTTTTTT. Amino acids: CASSTNTGELFF.

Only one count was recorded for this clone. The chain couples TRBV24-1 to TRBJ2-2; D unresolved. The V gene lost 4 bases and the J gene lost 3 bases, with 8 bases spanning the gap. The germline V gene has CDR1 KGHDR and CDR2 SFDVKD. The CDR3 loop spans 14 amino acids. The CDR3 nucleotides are TGTGCCACCAGTGACCTACGTCACACCGGGGAGCTGTTTTTT. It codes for CATSDLRHTGELFF.

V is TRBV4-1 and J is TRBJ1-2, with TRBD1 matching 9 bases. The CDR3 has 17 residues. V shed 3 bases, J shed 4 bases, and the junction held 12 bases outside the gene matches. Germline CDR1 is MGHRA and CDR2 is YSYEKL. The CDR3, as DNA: TGCGCCAGCAGCCACGGGGGTACAGGGGGCCTCAGCTATGGCTACACCTTC. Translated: CASSHGGTGGLSYGYTF.

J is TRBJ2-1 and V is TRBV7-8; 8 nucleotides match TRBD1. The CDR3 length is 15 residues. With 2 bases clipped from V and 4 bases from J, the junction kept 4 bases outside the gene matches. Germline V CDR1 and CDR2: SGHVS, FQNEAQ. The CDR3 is CASSLYRDRYNEQFF. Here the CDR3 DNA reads TGTGCCAGCAGCTTATACCGGGACAGGTACAATGAGCAGTTCTTC.

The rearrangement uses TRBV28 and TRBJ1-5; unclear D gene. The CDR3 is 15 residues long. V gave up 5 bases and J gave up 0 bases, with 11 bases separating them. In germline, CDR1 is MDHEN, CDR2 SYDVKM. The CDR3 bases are TGTGCCAGCAGTCTCCCCGTGGATAGCAATCAGCCCCAGCATTTT. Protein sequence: CASSLPVDSNQPQHF.

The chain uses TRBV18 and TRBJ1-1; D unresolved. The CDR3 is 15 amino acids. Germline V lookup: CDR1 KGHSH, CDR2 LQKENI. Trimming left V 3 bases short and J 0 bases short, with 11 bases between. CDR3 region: CASSPIGRLNTEAFF. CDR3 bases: TGTGCCAGCTCACCGATAGGACGTCTGAACACTGAAGCTTTCTTT.

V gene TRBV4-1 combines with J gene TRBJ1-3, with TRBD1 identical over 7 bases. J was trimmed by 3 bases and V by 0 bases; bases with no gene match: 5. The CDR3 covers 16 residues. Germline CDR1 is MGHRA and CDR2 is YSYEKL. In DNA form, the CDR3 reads TGCGCCAGCAGCCAAGAGACAGGGAGGTATGGAAACACCATATATTTT. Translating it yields CASSQETGRYGNTIYF.

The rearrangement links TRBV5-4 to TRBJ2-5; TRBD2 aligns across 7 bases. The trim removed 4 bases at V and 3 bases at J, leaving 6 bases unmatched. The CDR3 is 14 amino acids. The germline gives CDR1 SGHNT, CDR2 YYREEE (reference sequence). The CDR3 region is CASSIGTKEETQYF. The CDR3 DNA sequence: TGTGCCAGCAGCATAGGGACTAAAGAAGAGACCCAGTACTTC.

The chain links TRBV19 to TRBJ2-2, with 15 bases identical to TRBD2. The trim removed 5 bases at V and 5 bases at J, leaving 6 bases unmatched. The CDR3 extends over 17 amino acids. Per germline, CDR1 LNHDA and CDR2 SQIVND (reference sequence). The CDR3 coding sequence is TGTGCCAGTAGTGGACTAGCGGGAGGGCCCGGAACCGGGGAGCTGTTTTTT. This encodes CASSGLAGGPGTGELFF.

CDR3 protein: CASSTQGATYEQYF. The CDR3, as DNA: TGTGCCAGCAGTACTCAGGGGGCAACCTACGAGCAGTACTTC. The chain joins TRBV2 to TRBJ2-7; 8 bases fit TRBD1. CDR1 is SNHLY and CDR2 is FYNNEI in the germline V gene. V shed 5 bases, J shed 2 bases, and the junction held 5 bases outside the gene matches. The length of the CDR3 is 14 residues.

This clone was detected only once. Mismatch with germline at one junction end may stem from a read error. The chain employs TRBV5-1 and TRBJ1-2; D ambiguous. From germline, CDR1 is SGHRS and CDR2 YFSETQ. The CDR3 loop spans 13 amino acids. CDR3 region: CASSLEGTDLKAF. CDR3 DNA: TGCGCCAGCAGCTTGGAGGGAACTGACCTGAAGGCCTTC. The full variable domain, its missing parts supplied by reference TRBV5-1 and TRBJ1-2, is KAGVTQTPRYLIKTRGQQVTLSCSPISGHRSVSWYQQTPGQGLQFLFEYFSETQRNKGNFPGRFSGRQFSNSRSEMNVSTLELGDSALYLCASSLEGTDLKAFGSGTRLTVV.

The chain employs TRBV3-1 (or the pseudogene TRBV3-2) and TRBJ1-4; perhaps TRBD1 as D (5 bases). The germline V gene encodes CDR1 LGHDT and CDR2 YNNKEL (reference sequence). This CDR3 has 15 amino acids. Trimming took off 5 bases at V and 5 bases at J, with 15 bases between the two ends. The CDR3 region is CASSYGHFANEKLFF. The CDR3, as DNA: TGTGCCAGCAGCTACGGACACTTTGCCAATGAAAAACTGTTTTTT.

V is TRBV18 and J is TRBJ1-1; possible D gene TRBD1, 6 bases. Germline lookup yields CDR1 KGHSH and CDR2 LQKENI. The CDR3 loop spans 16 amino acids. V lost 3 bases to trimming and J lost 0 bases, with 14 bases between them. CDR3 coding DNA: TGTGCCAGCTCACCCCTAGGGGGGGTTATGAACACTGAAGCTTTCTTT. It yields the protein CASSPLGGVMNTEAFF.

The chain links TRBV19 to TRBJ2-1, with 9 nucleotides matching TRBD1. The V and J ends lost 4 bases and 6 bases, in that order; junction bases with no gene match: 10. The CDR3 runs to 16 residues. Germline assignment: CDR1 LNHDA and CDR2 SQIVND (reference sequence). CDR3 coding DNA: TGTGCCAGTAGTAACTTAATGGGACAGGGCGTCAATGAGCAGTTCTTC. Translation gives CASSNLMGQGVNEQFF.

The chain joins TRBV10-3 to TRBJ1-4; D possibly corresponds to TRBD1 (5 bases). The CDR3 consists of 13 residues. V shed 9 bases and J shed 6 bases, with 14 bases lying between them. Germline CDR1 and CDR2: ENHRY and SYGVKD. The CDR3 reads CAIRTQEDEKLFF. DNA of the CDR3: TGTGCCATTCGGACACAAGAGGATGAAAAACTGTTTTTT.

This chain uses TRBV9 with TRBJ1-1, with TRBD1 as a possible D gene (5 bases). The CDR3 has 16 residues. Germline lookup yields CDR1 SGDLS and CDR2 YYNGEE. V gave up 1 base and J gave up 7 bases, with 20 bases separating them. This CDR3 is CASSVMFRGVKIEAFF. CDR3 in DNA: TGTGCCAGCAGCGTAATGTTTAGGGGTGTGAAGATTGAAGCTTTCTTT.

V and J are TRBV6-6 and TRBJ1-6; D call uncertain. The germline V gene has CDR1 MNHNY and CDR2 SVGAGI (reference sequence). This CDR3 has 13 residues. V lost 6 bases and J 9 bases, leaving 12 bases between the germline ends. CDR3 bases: TGTGCCAGCAGGGCATTAGTTGGTTCACCCCTCCACTTT. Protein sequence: CASRALVGSPLHF.

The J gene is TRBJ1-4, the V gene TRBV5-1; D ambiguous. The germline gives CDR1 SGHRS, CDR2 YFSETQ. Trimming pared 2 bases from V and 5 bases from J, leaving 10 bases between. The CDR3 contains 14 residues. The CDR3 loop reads CASSFSTGNEKLFF. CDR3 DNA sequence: TGCGCCAGCAGCTTTTCGACGGGGAATGAAAAACTGTTTTTT.

CDR3 nucleotide sequence: TGTGCCTGGAGTGTGGACAGGACGAGTGAAAAACTGTTTTTT. Its translation: CAWSVDRTSEKLFF. The V and J genes are TRBV30 and TRBJ1-4; 7 bases are a match to TRBD1. The V gene end was trimmed by 0 bases and the J gene end by 7 bases; junction bases not matched to a gene: 5. CDR1 and CDR2 (germline): GTSNPN, SVGIG (reference sequence). This CDR3 comprises 14 residues.